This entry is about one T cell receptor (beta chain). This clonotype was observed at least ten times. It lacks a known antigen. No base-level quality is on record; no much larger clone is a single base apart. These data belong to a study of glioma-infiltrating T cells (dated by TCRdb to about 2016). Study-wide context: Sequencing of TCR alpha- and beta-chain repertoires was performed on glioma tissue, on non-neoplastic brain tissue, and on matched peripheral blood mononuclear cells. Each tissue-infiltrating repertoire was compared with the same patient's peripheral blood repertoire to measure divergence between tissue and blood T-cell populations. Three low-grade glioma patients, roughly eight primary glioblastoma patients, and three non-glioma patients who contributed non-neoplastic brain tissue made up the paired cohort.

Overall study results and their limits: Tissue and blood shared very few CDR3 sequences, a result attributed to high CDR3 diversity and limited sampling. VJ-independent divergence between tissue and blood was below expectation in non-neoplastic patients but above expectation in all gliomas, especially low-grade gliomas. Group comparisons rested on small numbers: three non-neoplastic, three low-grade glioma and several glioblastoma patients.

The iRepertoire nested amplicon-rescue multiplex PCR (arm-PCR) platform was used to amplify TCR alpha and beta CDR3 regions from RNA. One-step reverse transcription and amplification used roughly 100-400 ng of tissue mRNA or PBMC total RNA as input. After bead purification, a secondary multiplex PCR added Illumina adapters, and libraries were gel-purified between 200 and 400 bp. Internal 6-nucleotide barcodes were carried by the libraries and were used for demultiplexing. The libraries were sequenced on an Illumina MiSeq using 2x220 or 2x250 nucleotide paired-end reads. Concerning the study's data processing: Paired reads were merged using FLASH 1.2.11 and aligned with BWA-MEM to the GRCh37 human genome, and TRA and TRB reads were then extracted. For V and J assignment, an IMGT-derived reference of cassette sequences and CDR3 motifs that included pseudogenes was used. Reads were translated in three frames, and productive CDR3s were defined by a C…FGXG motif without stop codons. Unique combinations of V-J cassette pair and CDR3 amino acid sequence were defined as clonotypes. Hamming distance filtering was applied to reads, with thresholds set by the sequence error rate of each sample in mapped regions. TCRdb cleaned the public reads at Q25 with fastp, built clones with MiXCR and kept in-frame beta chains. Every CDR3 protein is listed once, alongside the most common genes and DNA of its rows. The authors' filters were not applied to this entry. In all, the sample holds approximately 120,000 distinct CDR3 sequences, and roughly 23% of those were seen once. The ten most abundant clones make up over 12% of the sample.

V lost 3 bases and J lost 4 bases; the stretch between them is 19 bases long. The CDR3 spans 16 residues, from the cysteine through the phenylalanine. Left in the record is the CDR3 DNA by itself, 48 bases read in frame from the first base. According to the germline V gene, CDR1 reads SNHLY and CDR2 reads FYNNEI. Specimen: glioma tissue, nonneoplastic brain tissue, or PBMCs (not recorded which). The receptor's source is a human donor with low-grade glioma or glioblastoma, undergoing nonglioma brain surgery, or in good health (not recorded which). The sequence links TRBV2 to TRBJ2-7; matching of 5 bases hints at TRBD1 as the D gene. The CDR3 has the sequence CASSDGTYRLGYEQYF. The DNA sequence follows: TGTGCCAGCAGTGACGGAACCTACAGGTTAGGGTACGAGCAGTACTTC. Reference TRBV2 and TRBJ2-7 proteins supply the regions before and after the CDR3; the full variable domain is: EPEVTQTPSHQVTQMGQEVILRCVPISNHLYFYWYRQILGQKVEFLVSFYNNEISEKSEIFDDQFSVERPDGSNFTLKIRSTKLEDSAMYFCASSDGTYRLGYEQYFGPGTRLTVT.